This T cell receptor (beta chain) stems from a study of cytomegalovirus exposure and HLA in healthy donors. A multiplex PCR was run with 60 Vbeta primers and 13 Jbeta primers. Measured with immunoSEQ multiplex PCR; TCRdb has only the in-frame clones, and not every one. Of around 100,000 clones listed, 79% are singletons. The ends were cut back, 1 base at V and 4 bases at J, with 11 bases in the middle. The CDR3 runs to 15 residues. The germline V gene encodes CDR1 SGHAT and CDR2 FQNNGV. This rearrangement joins TRBV11-2 to TRBJ1-3, with D possibly matching TRBD1 (5 bases). The sample was PBMCs. The TCR comes from a woman aged 18 to 35 in good health and CMV-seropositive. The CDR3 loop reads CASSLGGTPGNTIYF. DNA of the CDR3: TGTGCCAGCAGCTTAGGTGGGACTCCAGGAAACACCATATATTTT.